This T cell receptor beta chain was identified during a study of radiotherapy plus CTLA-4 blockade in lung cancer (dated by TCRdb to about 2018). In the study overall: Objective responses occurred in 15% to 20% of enrolled patients, and about 30% achieved disease control. Beyond this particular receptor, the publication reports: The strongest predictors of response were reported to be early dynamic shifts in blood T cell clones along with a rise in serum interferon-beta following radiation. After treatment with radiotherapy and ipilimumab, TCR clones that came from tumors expanded in the peripheral blood.

Concerning this clone itself: This receptor's antigen is unknown. One base away there is no much larger clone; base qualities are not given.

Receptor libraries were prepared by the immunoSEQ multiplex PCR assay. As stored in TCRdb, this immuneACCESS dataset retains in-frame rearrangements with V and J assigned. A fraction of the clones does not appear; measured against another copy, unresolved V genes explain less than half of the discrepancy, and the remainder lacks a known reason. For this sample the table gives 77,000 or so clones, of which 70% to 80% were detected only once. 9.5% to 10% of the sample goes to the ten largest clones. The study tested focal radiation therapy combined with CTLA-4 blockade (ipilimumab) in patients with chemo-refractory metastatic non-small-cell lung cancer. CDR1 and CDR2 (MNHNY, SVGAGI) derive from the germline V gene (reference sequence). V trim: 7 bases; J trim: 2 bases; unmatched bases: 11. The CDR3 runs 16 residues from the cysteine to the phenylalanine. The CDR3 DNA has 48 bases and is translated from base 1.

This clonotype was obtained from a human donor with non-small cell lung cancer whose response to radiotherapy plus ipilimumab could not be evaluated. This chain joins TRBV6-6 to TRBJ2-1, with 7 junctional bases fitting TRBD2. The input for sequencing was peripheral blood, taken from a patient treated with radiotherapy plus ipilimumab. In nucleotides, the sequence is TGTGCCAGCAATACCCTTTTAGCGGGTACCTACAATGAGCAGTTCTTC. Translated, it reads CASNTLLAGTYNEQFF.